The rows below give T cell receptor beta chains drawn from one sample of a study of identifying expanded T cells in peripheral blood. Sequenced by immunoSEQ multiplex PCR; TCRdb stores in-frame clones only, minus some. Of 110,000 or so clones in the sample, 88% were seen once. Sequencing was done on a sample of blood. These receptors all stem from a person between 18 and 70 years old in good health. CDR3s include the opening cysteine and the closing phenylalanine or tryptophan. A D gene is named only where the DNA matches it firmly. The listing skips clone size in some rows; elsewhere it reads once, few, many or a size class.

V,J,size,D,DNA,CDR3
TRBV7-6,TRBJ2-7,-,TRBD2,TGTGCCAGCAGCGAGACTAGCGGGACCTACGAGCAGTACTTC,CASSETSGTYEQYF
TRBV27,TRBJ1-1,-,-,TGTGCCAGCAGTTTATCTCCGGGGGCGGGTGACACTGAAGCTTTCTTT,CASSLSPGAGDTEAFF
TRBV10-3,TRBJ1-3,-,-,TGTGCCATCAGTGAGTTGTCGGGGGCGAGCTCTGGAAACACCATATATTTT,CAISELSGASSGNTIYF
TRBV5-1,TRBJ1-1,-,-,TGCGCCAGCAGCTTGGCCGGGGACAATCCTTTCTTT,CASSLAGDNPFF
TRBV7-9,TRBJ2-5,-,TRBD2,TGTGCCAGCAGCGACACGGGACTAGCGGGAGGAGAGACCCAGTACTTC,CASSDTGLAGGETQYF
TRBV7-2,TRBJ2-5,-,TRBD2,TGTGCCAGCAGCCCCCGACTAGCGGGGAAAGAGACCCAGTACTTC,CASSPRLAGKETQYF
TRBV29-1,TRBJ1-5,-,TRBD1,TGCAGCGTGGGACAGCCTAATCAGCCCCAGCATTTT,CSVGQPNQPQHF
TRBV2,TRBJ2-2,-,-,TGTGCCAGCAGAGCGACAAGGGCGAACACCGGGGAGCTGTTTTTT,CASRATRANTGELFF
TRBV6-4,TRBJ1-6,-,-,TGTGCCAGCAGACGTGGGGGGGGCGATTCACCCCTCCACTTT,CASRRGGGDSPLHF
TRBV7-3,TRBJ2-7,-,-,TGTGCCAGCAGCTTAAACTACGAGCAGTACTTC,CASSLNYEQYF
TRBV6-1,TRBJ2-7,once,-,TGTGCCAGCAGTGAGAGCGGAAGCCTCTACGAGCAGTACTTC,CASSESGSLYEQYF
TRBV6-5,TRBJ1-2,-,-,TGTGCCAGCAGTTACTCGGGAGGGGACTATGGCTACACCTTC,CASSYSGGDYGYTF
TRBV7-9,TRBJ1-2,-,-,TGTGCCAGCAGCGATGCGGGGCTAGATGGCTACACCTTC,CASSDAGLDGYTF
TRBV18,TRBJ2-3,-,TRBD2,TGTGCCAGCTCGTCGACTAGCGCCACTAGCACAGATACGCAGTATTTT,CASSSTSATSTDTQYF
TRBV5-1,TRBJ1-1,-,-,TGCGCCAGCAGCTTGTGGGGACCGACGAACACTGAAGCTTTCTTT,CASSLWGPTNTEAFF
TRBV30,TRBJ1-5,-,TRBD1,TGTGCCTGGAGGGGAGGACAGGGGGATCAGCCCCAGCATTTT,CAWRGGQGDQPQHF
TRBV10-3,TRBJ1-1,-,-,TGTGCCATCAGTGAGTCGGACAGAACGAACACTGAAGCTTTCTTT,CAISESDRTNTEAFF
TRBV5-1,TRBJ1-5,-,-,TGCGCCAGCAGCTTGGATATGGATCAGCCCCAGCATTTT,CASSLDMDQPQHF
TRBV11-2,TRBJ2-1,-,-,TGTGCCAGCAGCTTAGTACCCGGTTTCAAATCCGATGAGCAGTTCTTC,CASSLVPGFKSDEQFF
TRBV6-5,TRBJ1-1,-,TRBD1,TGTGCCAGCAGGGCTTGGGACAGGGAGAAAGCTTTCTTT,CASRAWDREKAFF
TRBV18,TRBJ1-6,-,-,TGTGCCAGCTCACGGGAGGGGCGGTCACCCCTCCACTTT,CASSREGRSPLHF
TRBV21-1,TRBJ2-1,-,-,TGTGCCAGCAGCTCACCCGGGTCCGAAAACCATGAGCAGTTCTTC,CASSSPGSENHEQFF
TRBV29-1,TRBJ1-1,-,-,TGCAGCGTTGAAACAGGGAGCACTGAAGCTTTCTTT,CSVETGSTEAFF
TRBV19,TRBJ2-3,-,-,TGTGCCAGTAGTATTGTTTCCCCTCGGGAAGATACGCAGTATTTT,CASSIVSPREDTQYF
TRBV28,TRBJ2-7,-,TRBD1,TGTGCCAGCAGTTTTAATGCGGGACAGGGGGAATATTTCTACGAGCAGTACTTC,CASSFNAGQGEYFYEQYF
TRBV5-8,TRBJ1-1,-,TRBD1,TGTGCCAGCAGCCTGGACAGGGGGCTCACTGAAGCTTTCTTT,CASSLDRGLTEAFF
TRBV28,TRBJ1-2,-,-,TGTGCCAGCAGCAGTACAGCGACTAACTATGGCTACACCTTC,CASSSTATNYGYTF
TRBV5-5,TRBJ1-1,once,TRBD1,TGTGCCAGCAGCTTGGAACGGGACAGGGTAATTGACACTGAAGCTTTCTTT,CASSLERDRVIDTEAFF
TRBV5-6,TRBJ2-5,-,TRBD1,TGTGCCAGCAGCGAGAACCAGGGGGTTGAGACCCAGTACTTC,CASSENQGVETQYF
TRBV29-1,TRBJ2-3,-,-,TGCAGCGTCCCGAAGTGGGAAAAAGATACGCAGTATTTT,CSVPKWEKDTQYF
TRBV28,TRBJ2-1,-,TRBD2,TGTGCCAGCAGTTTACCTAGCGGGAGGGCCAGTTACAATGAGCAGTTCTTC,CASSLPSGRASYNEQFF
TRBV21-1,TRBJ1-5,-,-,TGTGCCAGCAGCAAATCCATGGGGAGGAGTCAGCCCCAGCATTTT,CASSKSMGRSQPQHF
TRBV28,TRBJ2-6,-,-,TGTGCCAGCAGTTTATGGGCGGCCACCTCTGGGGCCAACGTCCTGACTTTC,CASSLWAATSGANVLTF
TRBV6-4,TRBJ2-7,-,TRBD1,TGTGCCAGCAGCCCCGAGGGGGCCGGCGAGCAGTACTTC,CASSPEGAGEQYF
TRBV7-9,TRBJ2-4,-,-,TGTGCCAGCAGCTTAGGAAATCTCCGGGACATTCAGTACTTC,CASSLGNLRDIQYF
TRBV27,TRBJ2-7,-,TRBD2,TGTGCCAGCAGTCCCGTAGCGGGAGGGCCATTCTACGAGCAGTACTTC,CASSPVAGGPFYEQYF
TRBV28,TRBJ1-1,-,TRBD1,TGTGCCGGCTTTACAGGGGGCGAGACGAACACTGAAGCTTTCTTT,CAGFTGGETNTEAFF
TRBV6-5,TRBJ1-1,-,-,TGTGCCAGTCAGGACAAGGCTCAGAACACTGAAGCTTTCTTT,CASQDKAQNTEAFF
TRBV7-9,TRBJ1-1,-,TRBD1,TGTGCCAGCAGCCCAACAGGGGAAGGCGCTGAAGCTTTCTTT,CASSPTGEGAEAFF
TRBV7-3,TRBJ2-3,-,TRBD2,TGTGCCAGCAGCCTCGAGGTCGGGCGGGGGGCAGCAGATACGCAGTATTTT,CASSLEVGRGAADTQYF
TRBV5-1,TRBJ2-7,once,-,TGCGCCAGCAGCTTGGCCGTCAGCTACGAGCAGTACTTC,CASSLAVSYEQYF
TRBV6-4,TRBJ1-1,-,TRBD1,TGTGCCAGCAGGAGGGGACAGGGTAACACTGAAGCTTTCTTT,CASRRGQGNTEAFF
TRBV7-9,TRBJ2-7,-,-,TGTGCCAGCAGCCCGAGGACAGACCCCTACGAGCAGTACTTC,CASSPRTDPYEQYF
TRBV6-5,TRBJ1-1,-,TRBD1,TGTGCCAGCAGTTACTCGGGCAGGGGGGACACTGAAGCTTTCTTT,CASSYSGRGDTEAFF
TRBV28,TRBJ1-1,-,TRBD1,TGTGCCAGCAGACCACTCCCGGGACAGCTTGAAGCTTTCTTT,CASRPLPGQLEAFF
TRBV10-3,TRBJ2-1,-,TRBD2,TGTGCCATCAGTGGGGGGGGGACTAGCGGGACCTCCTACAATGAGCAGTTCTTC,CAISGGGTSGTSYNEQFF
TRBV18,TRBJ1-3,-,-,TGTGCCAGCTCACCGAACGGGAGGAGGAGGACGGGACCCTCTGGAAACACCATATATTTT,CASSPNGRRRTGPSGNTIYF
TRBV29-1,TRBJ1-2,-,TRBD1,TGCAGCGTTACGGGGACAGAGTCTAACTATGGCTACACCTTC,CSVTGTESNYGYTF
TRBV4-3,TRBJ1-1,-,-,TGCGCCAGCAGCCAAGTAGGGGCAGATAACACTGAAGCTTTCTTT,CASSQVGADNTEAFF
TRBV10-2,TRBJ1-5,-,-,TGCGCCAGCGGCATTACCGGGGACCAGCCCCAGCATTTT,CASGITGDQPQHF
TRBV25-1,TRBJ2-7,-,TRBD1,TGTGCCAGCAGTCCGCGGACAGGGGGAATAGGCTACGAGCAGTACTTC,CASSPRTGGIGYEQYF
TRBV4-1,TRBJ2-7,-,-,TGCGCCAGCAGCCAAGATCACAAGGGCGGATACGAGCAGTACTTC,CASSQDHKGGYEQYF
TRBV5-1,TRBJ1-1,-,TRBD1,TGCGCCAGCAGCTGGACCCGACAGGGGGCGAGCACTGAAGCTTTCTTT,CASSWTRQGASTEAFF
TRBV28,TRBJ2-2,-,TRBD2,TGTGCCAGCAGTTTATCTGCGGGAGGACACACCGGGGAGCTGTTTTTT,CASSLSAGGHTGELFF
TRBV9,TRBJ2-3,-,TRBD2,TGTGCCAGCAGCGTTAGCGGGGGAGGGGATACGCAGTATTTT,CASSVSGGGDTQYF
TRBV13,TRBJ2-7,-,TRBD1,TGTGCCAGCAGCATGCTTGTTGGACAGGGGGCAGGGGAGCAGTACTTC,CASSMLVGQGAGEQYF